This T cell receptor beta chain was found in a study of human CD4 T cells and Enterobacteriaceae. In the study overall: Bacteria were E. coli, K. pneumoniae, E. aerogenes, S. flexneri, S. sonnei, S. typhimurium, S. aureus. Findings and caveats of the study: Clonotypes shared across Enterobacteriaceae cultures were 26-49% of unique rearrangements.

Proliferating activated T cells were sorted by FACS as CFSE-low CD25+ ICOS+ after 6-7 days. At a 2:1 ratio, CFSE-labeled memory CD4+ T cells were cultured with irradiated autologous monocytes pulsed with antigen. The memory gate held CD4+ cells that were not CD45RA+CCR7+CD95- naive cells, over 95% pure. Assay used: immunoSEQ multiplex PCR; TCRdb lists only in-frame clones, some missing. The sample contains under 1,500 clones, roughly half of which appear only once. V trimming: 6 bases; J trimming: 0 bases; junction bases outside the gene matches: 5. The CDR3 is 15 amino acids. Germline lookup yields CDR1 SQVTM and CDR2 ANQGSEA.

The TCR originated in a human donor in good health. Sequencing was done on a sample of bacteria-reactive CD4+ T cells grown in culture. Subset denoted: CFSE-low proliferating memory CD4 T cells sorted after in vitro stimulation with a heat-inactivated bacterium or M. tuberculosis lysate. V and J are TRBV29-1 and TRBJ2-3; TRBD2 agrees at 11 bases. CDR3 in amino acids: CSVLTSGASTDTQYF. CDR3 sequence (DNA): TGCAGCGTCCTGACTAGCGGGGCCAGCACAGATACGCAGTATTTT.